The sample holds a few counts of the clone carrying this T cell receptor (beta chain). Germline CDR1 and CDR2: SGHNT and YYREEE (reference sequence). There are 14 residues in the CDR3. Trimming took 0 bases from V and 3 from J, leaving 10 bases between them. Thyroid ultrasound, orbital computed tomography, clinical symptoms, and serum thyroxine and TRAb underpinned diagnoses. TCR beta CDR3 region amplification was performed from RNA transcripts. The HTBI primer set was used in a first-round RT-PCR of the TCR CDR3. TCRdb reanalysed the multiplex PCR reads using MiXCR and keeps one entry per CDR3 protein. The table lists about 200,000 distinct CDR3 sequences, about a sixth of them singletons. This record belongs to a study of T cells in Graves' hyperthyroidism and ophthalmopathy. Study in general: Peripheral blood was taken when the disease was first diagnosed, before any treatment began.

J is TRBJ2-7 and V is TRBV5-4; no reliable D call. Sequenced input: blood. This receptor was obtained from a man aged 45-65 years with Graves' hyperthyroidism. The CDR3 region has the DNA TGTGCCAGCAGCTTGGATTCGTACTACTACGAGCAGTACTTC. This sequence encodes CASSLDSYYYEQYF.